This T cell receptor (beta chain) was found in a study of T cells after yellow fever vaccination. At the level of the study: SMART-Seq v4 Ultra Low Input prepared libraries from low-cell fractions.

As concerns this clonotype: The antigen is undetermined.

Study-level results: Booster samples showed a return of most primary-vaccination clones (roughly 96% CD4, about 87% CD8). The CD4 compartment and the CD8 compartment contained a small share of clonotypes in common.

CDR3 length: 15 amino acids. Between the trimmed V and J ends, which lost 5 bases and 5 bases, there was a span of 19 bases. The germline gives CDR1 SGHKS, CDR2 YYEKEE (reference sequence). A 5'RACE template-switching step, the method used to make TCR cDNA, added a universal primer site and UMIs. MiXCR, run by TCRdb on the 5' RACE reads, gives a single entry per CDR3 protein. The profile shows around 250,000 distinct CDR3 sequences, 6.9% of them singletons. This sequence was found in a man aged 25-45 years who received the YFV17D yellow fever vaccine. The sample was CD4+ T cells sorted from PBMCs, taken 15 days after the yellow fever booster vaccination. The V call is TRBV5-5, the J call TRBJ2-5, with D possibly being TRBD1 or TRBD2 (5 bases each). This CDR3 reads CASSSGPTSRETQYF. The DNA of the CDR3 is TGTGCCAGCAGTTCGGGGCCAACCTCCCGGGAGACCCAGTACTTC.